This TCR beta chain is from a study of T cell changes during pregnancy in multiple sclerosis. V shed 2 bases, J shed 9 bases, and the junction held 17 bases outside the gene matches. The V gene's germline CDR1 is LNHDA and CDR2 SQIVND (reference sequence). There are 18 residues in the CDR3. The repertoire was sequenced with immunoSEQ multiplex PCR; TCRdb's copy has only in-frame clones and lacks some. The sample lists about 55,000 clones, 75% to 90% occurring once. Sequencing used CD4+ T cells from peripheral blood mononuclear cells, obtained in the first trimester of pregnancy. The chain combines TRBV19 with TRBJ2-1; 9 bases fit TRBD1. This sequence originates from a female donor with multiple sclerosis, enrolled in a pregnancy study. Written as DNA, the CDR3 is TGTGCCAGTAGTATAAGGCCCTCTACAGGGGGCCTTGGACGTGAGCAGTTCTTC. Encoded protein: CASSIRPSTGGLGREQFF.